Listed here are 8 T cell receptor beta chains from one sample, sequenced in a study of Ad26.COV2.S vaccination and SARS-CoV-2 variants (dated by TCRdb to the early 2020s). Taken with the paper, the label for time point translates to: individuals recovered from natural SARS-CoV-2 infection. The protocol used for the library was the immunoSEQ multiplex PCR assay. TCRdb carries this immuneACCESS record with in-frame sequences only. Its versions omit some clonotypes, under half of them owing to an unresolved V gene in the studies checked, with the rest unexplained. Present in this sample are some 190,000 clones, 87% of which were seen just once. The biggest ten clones account for around 6.3% of the sample. Sequenced here: peripheral blood, sampled after recovery from COVID-19. Receptors were obtained from a human donor who had recovered from COVID-19.

In the case of this clone: Sequence at one end of the junction differs from germline and may be a read error. The chain couples TRBV6-6 to TRBJ2-7, with D possibly TRBD1 on 6 matching bases. This CDR3 contains 12 residues. From germline, CDR1 is MNHNY and CDR2 SVGAGI (reference sequence). The CDR3 here is CASSYRDIASLF. Written as DNA, the CDR3 is TGTGCCAGCAGTTACCGGGACATTGCCTCGCTTTTC.

The chain joins TRBV24-1 to TRBJ2-7, with TRBD1 matching 7 bases. Germline CDR1 is KGHDR and CDR2 is SFDVKD. The CDR3 sequence is 15 residues long. Germline trimming cut 9 bases from V and 0 bases from J; bases unmatched to any gene: 10. CDR3 protein: CATSPGQVSSYEQYF. The CDR3 DNA is TGTGCCACCTCCCCTGGACAGGTCAGCTCCTACGAGCAGTACTTC.

This chain joins TRBV10-3 and TRBJ2-5; D gene ambiguous. The CDR3 is made up of 13 amino acids. Germline values: CDR1 ENHRY, CDR2 SYGVKD. Trimming left V 5 bases short and J 3 bases short, with 10 bases between. CDR3 sequence reads: CAISFRAEETQYF. In DNA, the CDR3 is TGTGCCATCAGTTTCCGGGCAGAAGAGACCCAGTACTTC.

This chain connects TRBV9 to TRBJ1-6; possibly TRBD1 for D (6 bases). The CDR3 runs to 15 residues. Germline CDR1 is SGDLS and CDR2 is YYNGEE. Between the trimmed V and J ends, which lost 0 bases and 7 bases, there was a span of 11 bases. This CDR3 is CASSVVAGDNSPLHF. CDR3 DNA: TGTGCCAGCAGCGTAGTGGCAGGGGACAATTCACCCCTCCACTTT.

A single count supports this clone. The gene calls are TRBV4-1 and TRBJ2-7; 8 bases map to TRBD1. The CDR3 consists of 15 residues. The V segment lost 4 bases and the J segment 4 bases; nucleotides outside the gene matches: 9. Germline CDR1 MGHRA, CDR2 YSYEKL. CDR3 sequence (DNA): TGCGCCAGCAGCCTATGGACAGGGAGCGGGTACGAGCAGTACTTC. Translating gives CASSLWTGSGYEQYF.

This chain connects TRBV7-2 to TRBJ2-7; TRBD2 is a possible D gene (6 bases). Trimming cost V 2 bases and J 7 bases, with 12 bases left between them. CDR1 SGHTA and CDR2 FQGNSA come from the germline V gene. The CDR3 runs 13 residues. CDR3 in amino acids: CASSLRFRGEQYF. For the CDR3, the DNA is TGTGCCAGCAGCTTAAGGTTTCGGGGGGAGCAGTACTTC.

The J gene is TRBJ2-1, the V gene TRBV29-1; no firm D call. This CDR3 contains 14 residues. V dropped 3 bases and J dropped 3 bases, with 12 bases sitting between them. Germline CDR1 is SQVTM and CDR2 is ANQGSEA. CDR3 DNA sequence: TGCAGCGTTGATAATGCGCTTGTCTACAATGAGCAGTTCTTC. Its protein is CSVDNALVYNEQFF.

The V gene is TRBV5-1, the J gene TRBJ2-3; D remains ambiguous. Germline lookup yields CDR1 SGHRS and CDR2 YFSETQ. CDR3 length: 15 residues. V was trimmed by 5 bases and J by 0 bases, leaving 13 bases between them. CDR3 in amino acids: CASRPTPPSTDTQYF. The CDR3 DNA sequence: TGCGCCAGCAGACCCACACCACCTAGCACAGATACGCAGTATTTT.